This T cell receptor (beta chain) is from a study of T cells after yellow fever vaccination. General study points: In FACS-sorted repertoires, abundant clonotypes from the bulk population could appear as contaminants. Re-detected after boosting: most primary clones, 96% of CD4 and roughly 90% of CD8.

A few counts support this clonotype. Its target is unknown. Trimming took off 1 base at V and 6 bases at J, with 13 bases between the two ends. The CDR3 spans 15 residues. Germline V gives CDR1 SGHTA, CDR2 FQGNSA. From the 5' RACE reads, TCRdb called clonotypes with MiXCR, one entry per CDR3 protein. The sample carries some 420,000 distinct CDR3 sequences, about 17% recorded once. This receptor was obtained from a man between 18 and 29 years old who received the YFV17D yellow fever vaccine. This sample comprised PBMCs, obtained before the yellow fever booster vaccination. V is TRBV7-2 and J is TRBJ2-4, with D perhaps TRBD1 or TRBD2 (5 bases each). The CDR3 coding sequence is TGTGCCAGCAGCTTAGGTGCAGGGAGTCTAAACATTCAGTACTTC. Protein sequence: CASSLGAGSLNIQYF.